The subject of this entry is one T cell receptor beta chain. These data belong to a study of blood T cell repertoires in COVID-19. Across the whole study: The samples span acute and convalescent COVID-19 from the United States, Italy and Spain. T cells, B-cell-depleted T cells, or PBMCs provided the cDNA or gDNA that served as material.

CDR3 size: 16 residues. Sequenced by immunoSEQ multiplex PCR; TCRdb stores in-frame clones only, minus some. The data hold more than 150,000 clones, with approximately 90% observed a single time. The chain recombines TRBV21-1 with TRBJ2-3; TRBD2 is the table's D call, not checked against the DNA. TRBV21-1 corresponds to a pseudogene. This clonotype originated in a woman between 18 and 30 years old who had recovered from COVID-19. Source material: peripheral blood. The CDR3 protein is CASSIYSGRGTDTQYF. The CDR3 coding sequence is TGTGCCAGCAGCATCTATAGCGGGAGGGGCACAGATACGCAGTATTTT.